Listed here are 23 T cell receptor beta chains from one sample, sequenced in a study of blood T cell repertoires in COVID-19. Assay used: immunoSEQ multiplex PCR; TCRdb lists only in-frame clones, some missing. The sample carries fewer than 500,000 clones, around 90% recorded once. The sequenced material came from peripheral blood. The origin of the receptors is a man aged 18 to 30 with COVID-19, enrolled during active disease.

The chain has TRBV6-2 or TRBV6-3 and TRBJ1-5, with D uncertain. The CDR3 is 17 residues long. The V end was cut by 2 bases, the J end by 0 bases, with 14 bases between. Germline V gene lookup returns CDR1 MNHEY and CDR2 SVGEGT. The DNA of the CDR3 is TGTGCCAGCAGTTACGTCGCAGGAGGGTATAGCAATCAGCCCCAGCATTTT. Protein sequence: CASSYVAGGYSNQPQHF.

The genes are TRBV27 and TRBJ2-1; D possibly corresponds to TRBD1 (7 bases). The germline V gene has CDR1 MNHEY and CDR2 SMNVEV (reference sequence). Between the trimmed V and J ends, which lost 0 bases and 4 bases, there was a span of 16 bases. The length of the CDR3 is 17 residues. CDR3 loop: CASSLSAGQPPYNEQFF. DNA for the CDR3: TGTGCCAGCAGTTTATCGGCGGGACAGCCACCGTACAATGAGCAGTTCTTC.

The chain joins TRBV6-4 to TRBJ2-1; the D gene is possibly TRBD1 (6 bases). V lost 6 bases, J lost 7 bases, and 7 bases lay in between. Germline V lookup: CDR1 MRHNA, CDR2 SNTAGT. The CDR3 extends over 11 amino acids. The CDR3 loop is CASSRGNEQFF. The CDR3 DNA reads TGTGCCAGCAGCAGGGGTAATGAGCAGTTCTTC.

This chain links TRBV27 with TRBJ2-7, with 8 bases matching TRBD1. V was clipped by 2 bases and J by 5 bases; unmatched bases: 11. The CDR3 is 16 amino acids. Germline-derived CDR1 and CDR2 are MNHEY and SMNVEV (reference sequence). The CDR3 DNA reads as TGTGCCAGCAGTTTAAAGGACAGGGCCACGCCGCACGAGCAGTACTTC. It is translated as CASSLKDRATPHEQYF.

The V call is TRBV3-1 (or the pseudogene TRBV3-2), the J call TRBJ2-3; TRBD2 agrees at 13 bases. Germline V CDR1 and CDR2: LGHDT, YNNKEL (reference sequence). The CDR3 spans 17 residues. Trimming cost V 3 bases and J 2 bases; bases outside gene matches: 5. The CDR3 sequence: CASSQRGTSGNTDTQYF. The CDR3 region has the DNA TGTGCCAGCAGCCAGAGGGGGACTAGCGGGAACACAGATACGCAGTATTTT.

This chain connects TRBV9 to TRBJ2-4; D call uncertain. The CDR3 has 14 residues. Germline V gene sequence: CDR1 SGDLS, CDR2 YYNGEE. Trimming took off 2 bases at V and 3 bases at J, with 9 bases between the two ends. Here the CDR3 DNA reads TGTGCCAGCAGCGTGGGCTCAAACAAAAACATTCAGTACTTC. It specifies CASSVGSNKNIQYF.

CDR3 protein: CASQSGAGPQETQYF. CDR3 DNA: TGTGCCAGCCAATCAGGCGCGGGCCCTCAAGAGACCCAGTACTTC. The chain is built from TRBV27 and TRBJ2-5; D possibly corresponds to TRBD2 (5 bases). CDR1 and CDR2 from the germline V gene are MNHEY and SMNVEV (reference sequence). V gave up 8 bases and J gave up 2 bases, with 18 bases separating them. The CDR3 is made up of 15 amino acids.

The V gene is TRBV5-4, the J gene TRBJ2-3; 8 nucleotides agree with TRBD2. The V gene end was trimmed by 2 bases and the J gene end by 4 bases; junction bases not matched to a gene: 6. Germline values: CDR1 SGHNT, CDR2 YYREEE (reference sequence). This CDR3 spans 15 amino acids. As DNA, the CDR3 is TGTGCCAGCAGCTTAAGCGGGAGTGGGTCAGATACGCAGTATTTT. Its translation is CASSLSGSGSDTQYF.

V and J are TRBV4-1 and TRBJ2-5, with a possible D match to TRBD2 (6 bases). The CDR3 totals 15 residues. Germline CDR1 and CDR2: MGHRA and YSYEKL. Trimming took off 0 bases at V and 1 base at J, with 9 bases between the two ends. The CDR3 loop reads CASSQDQTSQETQYF. As DNA, the CDR3 is TGCGCCAGCAGCCAAGATCAGACTAGCCAAGAGACCCAGTACTTC.

The chain links TRBV29-1 to TRBJ1-2; 7 bases map to TRBD1. V gave up 7 bases and J gave up 4 bases; unmatched junction bases: 12. Germline V CDR1 and CDR2: SQVTM, ANQGSEA. CDR3 length: 14 residues. The CDR3 DNA reads as TGCAGCGATCAGGAAGGGACAGATATCTATGGCTACACCTTC. Protein sequence: CSDQEGTDIYGYTF.

The chain joins TRBV2 to TRBJ2-7; 8 nucleotides line up with TRBD1. Germline V gives CDR1 SNHLY, CDR2 FYNNEI. The CDR3 has 14 residues. J gave up 6 bases and V 6 bases, and 10 bases lay outside the gene matches. The CDR3 spells CASSKGQVEPEQYF. CDR3 in DNA: TGTGCCAGCAGCAAGGGACAGGTCGAACCCGAGCAGTACTTC.

This clone was seen a single time. The gene calls are TRBV5-4 and TRBJ1-2, with D unresolved. The germline CDR1 and CDR2 sequences are SGHNT and YYREEE (reference sequence). V lost 0 bases and J lost 7, with 7 bases in between. The CDR3 extends over 12 amino acids. CDR3: CASSLGGIGYTF. Written as DNA, the CDR3 is TGTGCCAGCAGCTTGGGAGGAATTGGCTACACCTTC.

J is TRBJ2-1 and V is TRBV3-1 (or the pseudogene TRBV3-2); 11 nucleotides align to TRBD2. Trimming cost V 3 bases and J 9 bases; bases outside gene matches: 7. CDR1 LGHDT and CDR2 YNNKEL come from the germline V gene (reference sequence). There are 15 residues in the CDR3. CDR3 residues: CASSHLAGGPGEQFF. The CDR3 bases are TGTGCCAGCAGCCATCTAGCGGGGGGTCCGGGTGAGCAGTTCTTC.

The chain joins TRBV6-2 or TRBV6-3 to TRBJ2-5; D ambiguous. The CDR3 contains 16 residues. Per germline, CDR1 MNHEY and CDR2 SVGEGT. V lost 0 bases, J lost 1 base, and 12 bases lay in between. CDR3 nucleotides: TGTGCCAGCAGTTACTCGAAGGTAGCTACCCAAGAGACCCAGTACTTC. It encodes CASSYSKVATQETQYF.

The rearrangement uses TRBV10-1 and TRBJ2-5; D ambiguous. Germline-derived CDR1 and CDR2 are WNHNN and SYGVQD (reference sequence). This CDR3 region has 13 residues. V lost 2 bases and J lost 5, with 9 bases in between. The CDR3 region has the DNA TGCGCCAGCAGTGAGGAGGCCGAGGAGACCCAGTACTTC. It encodes CASSEEAEETQYF.

This rearrangement joins TRBV5-4 to TRBJ2-7; D is perhaps TRBD1 (5 bases). The CDR3 sequence is 14 residues long. Trimming pared 0 bases from V and 1 base from J, leaving 8 bases between. The germline gives CDR1 SGHNT, CDR2 YYREEE (reference sequence). CDR3 region: CASSLGRQSYEQYF. In DNA, the CDR3 is TGTGCCAGCAGCTTGGGGAGACAGTCCTACGAGCAGTACTTC.

The chain uses TRBV23-1 and TRBJ1-1, with 8 bases aligning to TRBD1. TRBV23-1 is classed as an ORF, of uncertain function. The junction had 14 bases not matched to a gene; V was cut back by 5 bases and J by 0 bases. The CDR3 has 18 residues. DNA of the CDR3: TGCGCCAGCAGTGACGTCGGGGGACAGGAACTCATGAACACTGAAGCTTTCTTT. Its translation: CASSDVGGQELMNTEAFF.

The V call is TRBV7-9, the J call TRBJ1-3; D is undetermined. The V end lost 1 base, the J end lost 2 bases, and 9 bases lay between the germline ends. This CDR3 spans 15 amino acids. Germline V gives CDR1 SEHNR, CDR2 FQNEAQ (reference sequence). CDR3 nucleotide sequence: TGTGCCAGCAGCTTAGGCAGAACACCTGGAAACACCATATATTTT. As protein: CASSLGRTPGNTIYF.

This clone has a single count. The J gene is TRBJ2-4, the V gene TRBV6-5, with TRBD2 as a possible D gene (5 bases). V lost 6 bases to trimming and J lost 5 bases, with 11 bases between them. CDR3 length equals 13 residues. Germline loops: CDR1 MNHEY, CDR2 SVGAGI. CDR3 region: CASRLGGQNIQYF. The DNA for the CDR3 is TGTGCCAGCAGACTAGGAGGTCAAAACATTCAGTACTTC.

The CDR3 DNA follows: TGTGCCAGTAGTATCGGGGGAGGGCCTAATTCACCCCTCCACTTT. This encodes CASSIGGGPNSPLHF. V gene TRBV19 combines with J gene TRBJ1-6, with D perhaps TRBD1 (5 bases). The CDR3 spans 15 residues. V was cut by 3 bases and J by 6 bases, with 12 bases left in between. Germline CDR1 is LNHDA and CDR2 is SQIVND (reference sequence).

The chain links TRBV27 to TRBJ2-1; a weak D match, TRBD2 (6 bases). The length of the CDR3 is 15 residues. The V and J ends lost 2 bases and 3 bases respectively, with 11 bases between them. Germline V gives CDR1 MNHEY, CDR2 SMNVEV (reference sequence). The CDR3 DNA reads as TGTGCCAGCAGTTTAATCGGTAGCGGCTACAATGAGCAGTTCTTC. This codes for CASSLIGSGYNEQFF.

On this clone: Other DNA sequences of this sample code for an identical CDR3. Here the CDR3 DNA reads TGTGCCAGCAGCTTACAGGGGGCAGGGGAGACCCAGTACTTC. It is translated as CASSLQGAGETQYF. The rearrangement joins TRBV7-8 to TRBJ2-5; TRBD1 agrees at 8 bases. Losses at the gene ends were 2 bases for V and 5 bases for J; bases not matched to a gene: 4. From germline, CDR1 is SGHVS and CDR2 FQNEAQ. The length of the CDR3 is 14 residues.

This chain joins TRBV12-3 or TRBV12-4 and TRBJ1-2; the match to TRBD1 covers 8 bases. V lost 6 bases, J lost 4 bases, and 4 bases stayed unmatched. This CDR3 contains 13 residues. CDR3 residues: CASSLGQVYGYTF. The CDR3 DNA follows: TGTGCCAGCAGCCTGGGACAGGTCTATGGCTACACCTTC.